This T cell receptor beta chain was captured in a study of cytomegalovirus exposure and HLA in healthy donors listed by TCRdb under 2017. Study-wide context: An earlier analysis of approximately 600 of the donors reported approximately 270 Gb of sequence data and some 120 million unique TCR beta sequences from some 180 million T cells. In the later analysis, no new phenotypic data were used to find candidate immune exposures; instead, reliance was placed on TCR beta sequences and their occurrence across donors. In addition to the first cohort of roughly 670 subjects, a separate validation cohort of 120 different subjects was used. Using immunosequencing, the study profiled T cell repertoires from fewer than 700 subjects and related those repertoires to cytomegalovirus serostatus. An earlier analysis of 500 to 650 of the donors applied high-throughput TCR beta sequencing to assess whether each TCR beta V gene segment acted as functional or pseudogenic. Every discovery cohort repertoire had been produced on one sequencing platform. A later genetic analysis used genome-wide SNP genotypes for about 55% of the 666 donors, treating that subset as a discovery cohort. To predict cytomegalovirus infection status, the study brought together high-throughput TCR immunosequencing, statistical association of individual TCRs with disease status, and machine learning. Alongside the repertoire data, information on donor age, sex, ethnicity and CMV serostatus was compiled. The number of typed donors differed by locus: roughly 620-640 for A, B, C, DRB1 and DQB1; some 540 for DQA1; some 590 for DPA1; and around 450 for DPB1. Among the roughly 400 genotyped donors, about 85% belonged to the genetic ancestry cluster associated with self-reported Caucasian donors. An early release that covered approximately 600 HLA-typed donors contained around 300 gigabases of sequencing data and about 93 million unique TCR sequences. Four to six DR-DQ haplotypes were handled as single units for association and clustering, since linkage in the cohort was strong. The study was designed to test whether signatures of past pathogen exposure could be identified by cataloging public T cell receptors. A later analysis re-analyzed previously published TCR beta repertoires from roughly 690 donors and added high-resolution HLA genotyping to study TCR occurrence patterns. HLA typing covered class I and class II loci at four-digit resolution. Across approximately 400 genotyped donors of the cohort, an average of approximately 240,000 unique TCR beta nucleotide sequences per donor were sequenced, and roughly a sixth of those sequences were non-productive.

Preparation of the library involved the immunoSEQ multiplex PCR assay. For the multiplex PCR, a mixture combining 60 forward primers for TCR Vbeta segments and 13 reverse primers for TCR Jbeta segments was used. A multiplex PCR assay on genomic DNA amplified the CDR3 region of rearranged TCR beta genes. Amplified TCR beta libraries were sequenced as 87-base-pair reads on the Illumina HiSeq System. The authors' analysis ran thus. A later analysis counted 65 million to 90 million unique TCR beta chains across the 550 to 700 repertoires, and roughly 11 million of these chains were shared by at least two donors. To remove PCR and sequencing errors, raw reads were error-corrected and collapsed into unique sequences using a nearest-neighbor algorithm that merged closely related sequences. V, D and J gene segments were assigned by aligning CDR3 sequences to IMGT reference sequences. For a sequence to be retained, a match of at least six nucleotides to both a V gene segment and a J gene segment was required. A rearrangement counted as productive if the CDR3 had no stop codons and remained in frame with V and J, and every other rearrangement counted as non-productive. Following IMGT convention, CDR3 was defined as the stretch from the second conserved V-encoded cysteine to the conserved J-encoded phenylalanine. Sequences without an unambiguous match to a single V gene segment were excluded from the earlier analysis of 500 to 700 of the donors. In an earlier analysis of several hundred of the donors, V segments were called functional above 56.7% productive rearrangements and were called segregating when the between-donor standard deviation exceeded 5%. A statistical classification framework was built to diagnose cytomegalovirus status from the catalog of TCR beta chain sequences. In a later analysis, TCR nucleotide sequences were compared against IMGT/GENE-DB human TR gene sequences so that V and J genes could be assigned. In a later analysis, CDR3 sequences and most-parsimonious VDJ recombination scenarios were assigned using the TCRdist pipeline. A later analysis defined each TCR beta chain by its CDR3 amino acid sequence plus V-gene family, and excluded reads lacking a unique V-gene family. As a way to deal with suspected cross-contamination and a sequencing artifact, a later analysis dropped 450 to 700 nucleotide sequences that were highly shared and had low generation probability. A later analysis calculated a clonal expansion index for each public chain from normalized within-repertoire ranks of inferred template counts. In a later analysis, generation probabilities were computed using a VDJ recombination model fitted to out-of-frame rearrangements, and the results were checked against IGoR. In a later analysis, hypergeometric tests were used to score TCR-TCR, TCR-HLA and TCR-CMV co-occurrence, with a repertoire-size bias correction applied to TCR pairs. False discovery rates were estimated in a later analysis by permuting HLA or CMV assignments 20 times. In a later analysis, co-occurring TCRs were grouped using DBSCAN, with TCRdist sequence similarity added in when clustering inside HLA-allele-positive subsets. Co-occurrence clustering excluded repertoires with fewer than 30,000 or more than 120,000 public chains, plus five with anomalous nucleotide sharing. The clones in this table, taken by TCRdb from immuneACCESS, are in-frame only. Not every clone is retained; where verified, under half of the shortfall comes from an unresolved V gene, and the cause of the rest is unknown. V and J calls and clone size are as listed in that table; D and trimming were resolved from the DNA. A total of 150,000 to 200,000 clones appear in this sample, 65% to 80% of them only once. The top ten clones comprise 1.5% to 2% of the sample.

About this clone itself: This clone's antigen is unknown. The input lacks base qualities; no much larger clone sits a single base away.

Trimming costs V 2 bases and J 4 bases, and their ends lie 6 bases apart. From cysteine to phenylalanine, the CDR3 is 13 amino acids long. The retained sequence is limited to the CDR3, 39 bases, with the frame set at the first base. The germline V gene gives CDR1 as MNHEY and CDR2 as SVGAGI. What the authors observed across the whole study: In a later analysis, HLA-associated TCR beta chains showed more clonal expansion and lower generation probabilities than non-associated chains that were equally common. In a later analysis, several top co-occurrence clusters were reported to appear linked to parvovirus B19, influenza, CMV and Epstein-Barr virus. In vitro tests confirmed that a few of the cytomegalovirus-associated TCR beta chains recognize cytomegalovirus antigens. For the cohort, immune exposure information was limited to CMV serostatus. Most TCR sequences were observed very rarely across donors, whereas some public TCRs were present in many individuals. In this cohort, only TCR beta chains were sequenced, and detectable features were limited by the absence of alpha or paired-chain data. V-gene and J-gene trimming of TCR beta chains was associated with a missense DCLRE1C variant in a later genetic analysis, and the association was replicated in an independent cohort. In the study, roughly 160 TCR beta chains were listed as associated with cytomegalovirus. The sequencing pipeline was judged likely to have produced a cluster of highly shared sequence variants as a technical artifact. In an earlier analysis of 587 of the donors, most TCR beta V segments were observed in productive rearrangements about 87% or about 30% of the time, broadly matching IMGT annotations. Sequencing depth was assumed to be roughly uniform across donors in the presence/absence analyses, though that assumption may not hold. Linkage disequilibrium might explain the correlated functional status among segregating V segments, but an unknown experimental factor could not be ruled out. A later analysis found that TCR association rates varied across HLA loci, with DRB1 alleles showing the most associated TCRs and HLA-C alleles the fewest. In both the original and validation cohorts, the classifier was reported to diagnose cytomegalovirus status with high specificity and sensitivity. A further reported finding was that TCR beta sequences accurately predicted the HLA-A and HLA-B alleles for most subjects in the first cohort. Because some donors lacked HLA typing at each locus, the association tests relied only on the typed subset. A later analysis associated about 18,000 TCR beta sequences with specific HLA alleles at a false discovery rate of 0.05. It was suggested by the authors that the approach could potentially be generalized to other disease states and immunological phenotypes. A later genetic analysis reported fewer N-insertions in productive TCRs among donors in an Asian-associated ancestry cluster than the roughly 640-donor mean. The earlier analysis of some 560 of the donors excluded approximately 17 rarely observed V segments, including chromosome 9 orphons, because counts were too low. Assigning TCR associations to individual alleles was difficult when HLA alleles, especially DR and DQ, strongly co-occurred. The 87-base-pair reads could not distinguish some IMGT-functional V segments, including TRBV6-2 and TRBV6-3, so those segments were excluded. In a later analysis, most CMV-associated TCR beta chains were found to appear HLA-restricted, with HLA associations seemingly driven largely by CMV exposure.

In total, approximately 610 healthy bone marrow donors made up the cohort. All cohort members were sampled while nominally healthy, although unrecorded immune exposures were likely present. The donor tested CMV seronegative, placing the donor among the roughly 350 seronegative members of the cohort. Every donor gave a peripheral blood sample, and the peripheral blood mononuclear cells from that sample were used for TCR beta sequencing. The Qiagen DNeasy Blood Extraction Kit was used to extract genomic DNA from the blood cell samples. This receptor was taken from a woman under 40 in good health and CMV-seronegative. Sequenced input: PBMCs. The rearranged segments are TRBV6-5 and TRBJ2-1, with no confidently assigned D gene. At the DNA level, the sequence is TGTGCCAGCAGTTACGGGCAGTACAATGAGCAGTTCTTC. Its amino acids are CASSYGQYNEQFF.